Presented here are 26 T cell receptor beta chains from one specimen sequenced in a study of blood T cell repertoires in COVID-19. The table came from immunoSEQ multiplex PCR; TCRdb's copy has only in-frame clones and leaves some out. The sample has approximately 170,000 clones; roughly 80% are singletons. Source material: peripheral blood. The receptors here all came from a woman aged 45-65 years with acute or convalescent COVID-19.

This clone was found a few times. V usage is TRBV28 and J usage is TRBJ1-2, with D unclear. Looked up from germline, CDR1 is MDHEN and CDR2 is SYDVKM. The CDR3 consists of 15 residues. V gave up 10 bases and J gave up 5 bases, with 23 bases separating them. CDR3 region: CATSRGEAYSYGYTF. The CDR3 region has the DNA TGTGCCACCAGCCGTGGGGAGGCCTACAGTTATGGCTACACCTTC.

In this sample, this clone turned up once. This chain uses TRBV7-6 with TRBJ1-2; D perhaps matches TRBD1 (6 bases). This CDR3 comprises 14 residues. With 4 bases removed from V and 4 bases from J, the gap between germline ends came to 13 bases. Germline V gene sequence: CDR1 SGHVS, CDR2 FNYEAQ. CDR3 DNA: TGTGCCAGCAGCTCACAGGGATCGGGCTATGGCTACACCTTC. Protein: CASSSQGSGYGYTF.

The genes are TRBV24-1 and TRBJ2-3; TRBD1 matches at 7 bases. The junction had 8 bases not matched to a gene; V was cut back by 3 bases and J by 3 bases. Per germline, CDR1 KGHDR and CDR2 SFDVKD. The CDR3 length is 16 residues. The CDR3 DNA reads as TGTGCCACCAGTGATCCTACAGGGGAGATGACAGATACGCAGTATTTT. Translation: CATSDPTGEMTDTQYF.

V gene TRBV9 combines with J gene TRBJ1-4; possible D gene TRBD1, 5 bases. Per germline, CDR1 SGDLS and CDR2 YYNGEE. The CDR3 is 16 amino acids. Trimming took 4 bases from V and 4 from J, leaving 17 bases between them. The CDR3 reads CASSPGVGQDNEKLFF. CDR3 nucleotide sequence: TGTGCCAGCAGCCCGGGGGTTGGTCAGGATAATGAAAAACTGTTTTTT. The full variable domain, its missing parts supplied by reference TRBV9 and TRBJ1-4, is DSGVTQTPKHLITATGQRVTLRCSPRSGDLSVYWYQQSLDQGLQFLIQYYNGEERAKGNILERFSAQQFPDLHSELNLSSLELGDSALYFCASSPGVGQDNEKLFFGSGTQLSVL.

The CDR3 region is CASSLIVGGSLGYTF. The CDR3 DNA is TGTGCCAGCAGTTTAATAGTGGGGGGGAGCCTTGGCTACACCTTC. The V gene is TRBV28, the J gene TRBJ1-2, with D perhaps matching TRBD1 (5 bases). The CDR3 is made up of 15 amino acids. V lost 2 bases and J lost 7, with 17 bases in between. Germline V gene lookup returns CDR1 MDHEN and CDR2 SYDVKM.

The sample holds one count of this clone. This chain links TRBV5-1 with TRBJ1-3; 10 nucleotides line up with TRBD1. V shed 3 bases and J 1 base; nucleotides not matched to a gene: 4. There are 16 residues in the CDR3. CDR1 is SGHRS, CDR2 YFSETQ, per germline. In DNA, the CDR3 is TGCGCCAGCAGCTCAGGGACAGGGGTTTCTGGAAACACCATATATTTT. The encoded protein is CASSSGTGVSGNTIYF. The variable domain in full, completed from reference TRBV5-1 and TRBJ1-3, reads KAGVTQTPRYLIKTRGQQVTLSCSPISGHRSVSWYQQTPGQGLQFLFEYFSETQRNKGNFPGRFSGRQFSNSRSEMNVSTLELGDSALYLCASSSGTGVSGNTIYFGEGSWLTVV.

V usage is TRBV10-3 and J usage is TRBJ1-5; the match to TRBD1 covers 9 bases. The CDR3 totals 15 residues. Germline CDR1 ENHRY, CDR2 SYGVKD. V lost 6 bases, J lost 1 base, and 4 bases stayed unmatched. CDR3 region: CAISGDRASNQPQHF. CDR3 DNA: TGTGCCATCAGCGGGGACAGGGCGAGCAATCAGCCCCAGCATTTT.

The chain combines TRBV7-6 with TRBJ2-3; TRBD2 aligns across 10 bases. CDR3 length: 15 amino acids. Germline CDR1 and CDR2: SGHVS and FNYEAQ. V dropped 4 bases and J dropped 5; count of bases not matched to a gene: 6. The chain's CDR3 is CASSSQRGGQDTQYF. Written as DNA, the CDR3 is TGTGCCAGCAGCTCCCAGCGGGGGGGCCAAGATACGCAGTATTTT.

This chain uses TRBV7-9 with TRBJ2-1, with 8 bases fitting TRBD1. J lost 7 bases, V lost 2 bases, and 16 bases had no gene match. The CDR3 runs 18 residues. CDR1 SEHNR and CDR2 FQNEAQ come from the germline V gene (reference sequence). The CDR3 DNA reads TGTGCCAGCAGCTTAAGTTCCTTCGGGACAGGACGAAGGAATGAGCAGTTCTTC. Protein sequence: CASSLSSFGTGRRNEQFF.

The chain combines TRBV30 with TRBJ1-4; maybe TRBD1 (6 bases). The V end lost 0 bases, the J end lost 14 bases, and 13 bases lay between the germline ends. The CDR3 has 12 residues. From germline, CDR1 is GTSNPN and CDR2 SVGIG (reference sequence). DNA of the CDR3: TGTGCCTGGAGTGTATGGGACACTACCCTGTTTTTT. It specifies CAWSVWDTTLFF. Full variable domain (missing parts from reference TRBV30 and TRBJ1-4): SQTIHQWPATLVQPVGSPLSLECTVEGTSNPNLYWYRQAAGRGLQLLFYSVGIGQISSEVPQNLSASRPQDRQFILSSKKLLLSDSGFYLCAWSVWDTTLFFGSGTQLSVL.

The V and J genes are TRBV30 and TRBJ2-7; 8 bases are shared with TRBD2. CDR1 and CDR2 (germline): GTSNPN, SVGIG (reference sequence). V shed 2 bases and J 5 bases; nucleotides not matched to a gene: 11. The CDR3 is 15 residues long. CDR3 in amino acids: CAWSRGLGDKHEQYF. The CDR3, as DNA: TGTGCCTGGAGTAGGGGACTAGGAGATAAGCACGAGCAGTACTTC. Full variable domain (missing parts from reference TRBV30 and TRBJ2-7): SQTIHQWPATLVQPVGSPLSLECTVEGTSNPNLYWYRQAAGRGLQLLFYSVGIGQISSEVPQNLSASRPQDRQFILSSKKLLLSDSGFYLCAWSRGLGDKHEQYFGPGTRLTVT.

As regards this clone: Other DNA sequences in this sample translate to the same CDR3. This rearrangement joins TRBV18 to TRBJ2-5; tentative D call: TRBD1 (6 bases). This CDR3 has 13 residues. Trimming took 4 bases from V and 1 from J, leaving 7 bases between them. Germline V gives CDR1 KGHSH, CDR2 LQKENI. DNA for the CDR3: TGTGCCAGCTCACAGGGGGTCCAAGAGACCCAGTACTTC. The encoded protein is CASSQGVQETQYF. Drawing the rest from reference TRBV18 and TRBJ2-5, the complete variable domain is NAGVMQNPRHLVRRRGQEARLRCSPMKGHSHVYWYRQLPEEGLKFMVYLQKENIIDESGMPKERFSAEFPKEGPSILRIQQVVRGDSAAYFCASSQGVQETQYFGPGTRLLVL.

V usage is TRBV6-5 and J usage is TRBJ1-6; 11 bases are a match to TRBD1. CDR3 size: 15 residues. J was trimmed by 9 bases and V by 6 bases; bases with no gene match: 7. Germline V CDR1 and CDR2: MNHEY, SVGAGI. The CDR3 here is CASSRDRGWSSPLHF. Here the CDR3 DNA reads TGTGCCAGCAGCAGGGACAGGGGGTGGAGTTCACCCCTCCACTTT.

This sequence joins TRBV12-5 and TRBJ2-7, with D tentatively TRBD1 (6 bases). The V and J ends lost 6 bases and 2 bases respectively, with 14 bases between them. Looked up from germline, CDR1 is LGHNT and CDR2 is FRNRAP. This CDR3 comprises 14 residues. CDR3 bases: TGTGCTAGTGGCTTTCCGGGACACCCCTACGAGCAGTACTTC. It translates to CASGFPGHPYEQYF.

The chain couples TRBV19 to TRBJ1-3, with a possible D match to TRBD1 (5 bases). This CDR3 region has 16 residues. Germline V gene data show CDR1 as LNHDA and CDR2 as SQIVND (reference sequence). The germline V and J ends were trimmed by 10 bases and 0 bases, with 19 bases remaining between them. The CDR3 loop is CATELPTDGSGNTIYF. The DNA of the CDR3 is TGTGCCACCGAACTCCCGACAGATGGCTCTGGAAACACCATATATTTT.

In nucleotides, the CDR3 is TGTGCCAGCAGTTACTTGACAGGGATGAGCAATCAGCCCCAGCATTTT. This gives the protein CASSYLTGMSNQPQHF. The chain has TRBV6-6 and TRBJ1-5, with 7 bases fitting TRBD1. V lost 1 base to trimming and J lost 1 base; unmatched junction nucleotides: 4. CDR1 MNHNY and CDR2 SVGAGI come from the germline V gene (reference sequence). This CDR3 is built from 16 residues.

V usage is TRBV18 and J usage is TRBJ2-7; D possibly corresponds to TRBD2 (6 bases). CDR1 is KGHSH, CDR2 LQKENI, per germline. The CDR3 is 14 residues long. V dropped 0 bases and J dropped 4 bases, with 10 bases sitting between them. CDR3 bases: TGTGCCAGCTCACCACCCACTAGCCGGTACGAGCAGTACTTC. Protein: CASSPPTSRYEQYF.

A few counts support this clone. V is TRBV27 and J is TRBJ1-1; 7 bases agree with TRBD1. Per the germline V gene, CDR1 is MNHEY and CDR2 is SMNVEV (reference sequence). The V segment lost 3 bases and the J segment 5 bases; nucleotides outside the gene matches: 3. The CDR3 has 13 residues. The CDR3 spells CASSLQGGTEAFF. The CDR3, as DNA: TGTGCCAGCAGTTTGCAGGGGGGTACTGAAGCTTTCTTT.

The rearrangement links TRBV5-6 to TRBJ1-2; maybe TRBD1 (5 bases). The CDR3 is 16 amino acids. Germline loops: CDR1 SGHDT, CDR2 YYEEEE. V lost 2 bases and J lost 2, with 16 bases in between. This chain's CDR3 is CASSLNLAGWNYGYTF. In nucleotides, the CDR3 is TGTGCCAGCAGCTTAAACCTGGCAGGGTGGAACTATGGCTACACCTTC.

This clone was detected only once. This chain connects TRBV5-6 to TRBJ1-1, with D perhaps matching TRBD1 (6 bases). The V end was cut by 0 bases, the J end by 1 base, with 13 bases between. CDR1 and CDR2 from the germline V gene are SGHDT and YYEEEE. This CDR3 has 16 residues. CDR3 DNA: TGTGCCAGCAGCTTGGGGGACACCAGGAGGAACACTGAAGCTTTCTTT. Its translation: CASSLGDTRRNTEAFF. The variable domain in full, with the rest retrieved from reference TRBV5-6 and TRBJ1-1, is DAGVTQSPTHLIKTRGQQVTLRCSPKSGHDTVSWYQQALGQGPQFIFQYYEEEERQRGNFPDRFSGHQFPNYSSELNVNALLLGDSALYLCASSLGDTRRNTEAFFGQGTRLTVV.

The V call is TRBV29-1, the J call TRBJ2-7, with a tentative D call TRBD1 (7 bases). CDR3 length: 12 amino acids. Germline V lookup: CDR1 SQVTM, CDR2 ANQGSEA. V lost 7 bases to trimming and J lost 1 base, with 11 bases between them. In DNA, the CDR3 is TGCAGCGGGAGGGGGCCATCCTACGAGCAGTACTTC. Residues: CSGRGPSYEQYF.

In DNA form, the CDR3 reads TGTGCCAGTAGTATAGAATGGCAGGGAGGCCGCTACGAGCAGTACTTC. It yields the protein CASSIEWQGGRYEQYF. The rearrangement uses TRBV19 and TRBJ2-7, with D possibly being TRBD2 (6 bases). Germline-derived CDR1 and CDR2 are LNHDA and SQIVND (reference sequence). V was trimmed by 0 bases and J by 3 bases, leaving 15 bases between them. This CDR3 comprises 16 residues.

The V and J genes are TRBV27 and TRBJ2-1; a possible D gene is TRBD2 (6 bases). Germline-derived CDR1 and CDR2 are MNHEY and SMNVEV (reference sequence). V lost 6 bases and J lost 4, with 13 bases in between. The CDR3 sequence is 14 residues long. The CDR3, as DNA: TGTGCCAGCAGCCGGGACTCCATTTACAATGAGCAGTTCTTC. Translation gives CASSRDSIYNEQFF.

The CDR3 sequence: CSVEIQAEPYEQYF. The CDR3 DNA reads TGCAGCGTTGAAATCCAAGCTGAGCCCTACGAGCAGTACTTC. The chain has TRBV29-1 and TRBJ2-7; D remains ambiguous. The CDR3 is 14 residues long. CDR1 is SQVTM, CDR2 ANQGSEA, per germline. Deletions cut 2 bases from V and 2 bases from J, with 13 bases between.

The J gene is TRBJ2-2, the V gene TRBV5-1, with 7 bases that match TRBD2. After removal of 4 bases from V and 2 bases from J, the junction contained 11 bases not matched to a gene. CDR3 size: 17 residues. Per the germline V gene, CDR1 is SGHRS and CDR2 is YFSETQ. The CDR3 nucleotides are TGCGCCAGCAGCCCTCGAGCGTCTAGCGGCAACACCGGGGAGCTGTTTTTT. Its protein product is CASSPRASSGNTGELFF.

The chain employs TRBV30 and TRBJ2-2, with D unresolved. The CDR3 is 13 residues long. Trimming took 0 bases from V and 5 from J, leaving 7 bases between them. Looked up from germline, CDR1 is GTSNPN and CDR2 is SVGIG (reference sequence). CDR3 sequence: CAWSVQWTGELFF. The CDR3 DNA follows: TGTGCCTGGAGTGTACAATGGACCGGGGAGCTGTTTTTT. The whole variable domain, remainder taken from reference TRBV30 and TRBJ2-2, is SQTIHQWPATLVQPVGSPLSLECTVEGTSNPNLYWYRQAAGRGLQLLFYSVGIGQISSEVPQNLSASRPQDRQFILSSKKLLLSDSGFYLCAWSVQWTGELFFGEGSRLTVL.